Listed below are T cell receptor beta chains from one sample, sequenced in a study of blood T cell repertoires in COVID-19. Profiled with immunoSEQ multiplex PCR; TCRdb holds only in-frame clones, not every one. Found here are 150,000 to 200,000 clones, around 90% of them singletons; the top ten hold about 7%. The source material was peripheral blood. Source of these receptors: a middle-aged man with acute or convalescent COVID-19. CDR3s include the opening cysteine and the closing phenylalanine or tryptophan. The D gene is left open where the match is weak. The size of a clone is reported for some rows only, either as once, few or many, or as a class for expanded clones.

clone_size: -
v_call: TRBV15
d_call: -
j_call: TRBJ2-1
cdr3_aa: CATSVDDRDEQFF
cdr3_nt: TGTGCCACCAGCGTTGACGATCGGGATGAGCAGTTCTTC

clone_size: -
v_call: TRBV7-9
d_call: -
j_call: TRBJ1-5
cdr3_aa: CASSAGQWNSVQPQHF
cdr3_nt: TGTGCCAGCAGCGCCGGACAGTGGAATTCGGTTCAGCCCCAGCATTTT

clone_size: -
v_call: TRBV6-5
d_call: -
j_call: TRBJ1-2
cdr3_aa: CASSYQPAPGDGYTF
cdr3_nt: TGTGCCAGCAGTTACCAGCCGGCCCCCGGGGATGGCTACACCTTC

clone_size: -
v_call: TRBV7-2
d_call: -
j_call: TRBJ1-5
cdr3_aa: CASSPRRGLQPQHF
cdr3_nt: TGTGCCAGCAGCCCGCGGCGGGGCCTCCAGCCCCAGCATTTT

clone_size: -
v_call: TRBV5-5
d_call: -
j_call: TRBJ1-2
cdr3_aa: CASSFDPNGGDYGYTF
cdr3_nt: TGTGCCAGCAGCTTCGACCCCAACGGGGGGGACTATGGCTACACCTTC

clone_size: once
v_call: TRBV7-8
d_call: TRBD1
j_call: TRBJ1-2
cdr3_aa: CASSLDRAGGYTF
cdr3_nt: TGTGCCAGCAGCCTTGACAGGGCGGGAGGCTACACCTTC

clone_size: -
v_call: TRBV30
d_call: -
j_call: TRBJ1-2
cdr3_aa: CAWSESAKDYGYTF
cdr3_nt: TGTGCCTGGAGTGAATCGGCCAAAGACTACGGCTACACCTTC

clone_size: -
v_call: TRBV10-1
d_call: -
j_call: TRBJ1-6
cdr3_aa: CASSESSTEEKKNSPLHF
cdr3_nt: TGCGCCAGCAGTGAGTCAAGCACAGAAGAAAAGAAAAATTCACCCCTCCACTTT

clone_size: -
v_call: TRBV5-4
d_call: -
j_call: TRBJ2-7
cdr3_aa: CASSLPPGKSYF
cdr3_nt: TGTGCCAGCAGCTTACCCCCAGGGAAGTCCTACTTC

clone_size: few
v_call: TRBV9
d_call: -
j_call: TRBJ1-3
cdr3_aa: CASSLNRDSGNTIYF
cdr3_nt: TGTGCCAGCAGCCTAAACAGGGATTCTGGAAACACCATATATTTT

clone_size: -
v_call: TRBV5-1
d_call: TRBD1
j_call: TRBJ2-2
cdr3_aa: CASSPPTGGTGELFF
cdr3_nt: TGCGCCAGCAGCCCACCGACAGGGGGGACCGGGGAGCTGTTTTTT

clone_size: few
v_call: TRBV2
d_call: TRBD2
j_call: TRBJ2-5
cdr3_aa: CASLGTSGEETQYF
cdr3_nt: TGTGCCAGCCTCGGGACTAGCGGAGAAGAGACCCAGTACTTC